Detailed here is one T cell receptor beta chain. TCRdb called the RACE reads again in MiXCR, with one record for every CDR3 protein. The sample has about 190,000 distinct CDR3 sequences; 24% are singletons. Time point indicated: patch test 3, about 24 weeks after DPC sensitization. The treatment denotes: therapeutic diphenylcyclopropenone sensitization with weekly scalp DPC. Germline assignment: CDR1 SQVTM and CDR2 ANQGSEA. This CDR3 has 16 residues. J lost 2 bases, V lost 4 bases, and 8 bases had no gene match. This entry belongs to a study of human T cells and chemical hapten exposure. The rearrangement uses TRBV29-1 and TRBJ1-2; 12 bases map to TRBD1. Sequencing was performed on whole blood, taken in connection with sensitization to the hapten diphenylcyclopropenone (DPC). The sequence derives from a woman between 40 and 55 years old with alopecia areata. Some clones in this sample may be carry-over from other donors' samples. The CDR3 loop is CSVGDRGPGMNYGYTF. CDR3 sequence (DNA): TGCAGCGTTGGGGACAGGGGGCCCGGAATGAACTATGGCTACACCTTC.